The 28 T cell receptor beta chains listed next were all sequenced from one sample in a study of CD8 T cells in ankylosing spondylitis. Via MiXCR, TCRdb re-called the 5' RACE reads, giving one row per CDR3 protein. Among under 85,000 distinct CDR3 sequences, about 5.4% were seen once, and the ten largest hold over 2%. Specimen: blood, either unsorted or a sorted T cell fraction (not recorded which). Receptors originate from a male donor with ankylosing spondylitis or in good health (not recorded which).

This clonotype appeared many times. The chain couples TRBV5-1 to TRBJ2-5, with D possibly TRBD1 on 6 matching bases. The V end was cut by 3 bases, the J end by 4 bases, with 10 bases between. Germline V gene sequence: CDR1 SGHRS, CDR2 YFSETQ. The CDR3 consists of 13 residues. The CDR3 DNA reads TGCGCCAGCAGCTCACAGGGCACAGAGACCCAGTACTTC. It encodes CASSSQGTETQYF.

This clonotype was detected ten times or more. This chain links TRBV3-1 with TRBJ1-5; D perhaps matches TRBD1 (5 bases). This CDR3 region has 13 residues. Trimming stripped 4 bases from V and 5 bases from J, with 9 bases between. Germline-derived CDR1 and CDR2 are LGHDT and YNNKEL (reference sequence). The CDR3 loop reads CASSPGIYQPQHF. Here the CDR3 DNA reads TGTGCCAGCAGCCCAGGGATATATCAGCCCCAGCATTTT.

This clonotype was counted ten times or more. This chain joins TRBV6-2 or TRBV6-3 and TRBJ2-7, with unresolved D. The germline gives CDR1 MNHEY, CDR2 SVGEGT. This CDR3 is built from 12 residues. The germline V and J ends were trimmed by 2 bases and 3 bases, with 5 bases remaining between them. The CDR3 region has the DNA TGTGCCAGCAGTTACACGATCTACGAGCAGTACTTC. It translates to CASSYTIYEQYF.

This clonotype has ten or more counts. The chain has TRBV7-2 and TRBJ2-1; tentatively, D is TRBD2 (6 bases). Looked up from germline, CDR1 is SGHTA and CDR2 is FQGNSA. V was shortened by 1 base and J by 8 bases, with 9 bases between the two germline ends. This CDR3 has 13 residues. CDR3 coding DNA: TGTGCCAGCAGCTTAGAACTAGCCGATGAGCAGTTCTTC. Its translation: CASSLELADEQFF.

This clonotype was observed many times. This rearrangement joins TRBV29-1 to TRBJ1-5; no clear D gene. The CDR3 consists of 14 residues. V shed 6 bases and J shed 1 base, with 13 bases lying between them. CDR1 is SQVTM and CDR2 is ANQGSEA in the germline V gene. The CDR3 DNA reads TGCAGCGTAGCCGGGCTGGGAAGCAATCAGCCCCAGCATTTT. Its protein is CSVAGLGSNQPQHF.

This clonotype has a count of ten or more. The chain employs TRBV28 and TRBJ2-7, with D possibly being TRBD1 (5 bases). The V end was cut by 6 bases, the J end by 7 bases, with 13 bases between. The CDR3 runs 12 residues. Germline CDR1 is MDHEN and CDR2 is SYDVKM. The CDR3 DNA follows: TGTGCCAGCAGCCTGGACACCGAGGAGCAGTACTTC. Protein: CASSLDTEEQYF. The complete variable domain, with remaining parts taken from reference TRBV28 and TRBJ2-7, reads DVKVTQSSRYLVKRTGEKVFLECVQDMDHENMFWYRQDPGLGLRLIYFSYDVKMKEKGDIPEGYSVSREKKERFSLILESASTNQTSMYLCASSLDTEEQYFGPGTRLTVT.

This clonotype was counted at least ten times. The genes are TRBV5-1 and TRBJ2-3; D not resolved. Germline lookup yields CDR1 SGHRS and CDR2 YFSETQ. Trimming cost V 1 base and J 2 bases, with 8 bases left between them. The CDR3 totals 14 residues. The CDR3 loop is CASSLPSNTDTQYF. In DNA, the CDR3 is TGCGCCAGCAGCTTGCCCTCGAACACAGATACGCAGTATTTT. Combining the CDR3 with reference TRBV5-1 and TRBJ2-3 gives the whole variable domain KAGVTQTPRYLIKTRGQQVTLSCSPISGHRSVSWYQQTPGQGLQFLFEYFSETQRNKGNFPGRFSGRQFSNSRSEMNVSTLELGDSALYLCASSLPSNTDTQYFGPGTRLTVL.

The table lists this clonotype with many counts. The chain recombines TRBV25-1 with TRBJ2-5, with 8 nucleotides matching TRBD1. Germline V gene data show CDR1 as MGHDK and CDR2 as SYGVNS. The CDR3 loop spans 13 amino acids. The junction had 9 bases not matched to a gene; V was cut back by 10 bases and J by 5 bases. The CDR3 bases are TGTGCCACCAAAGGACAGGGCGGGGAGACCCAGTACTTC. Translation: CATKGQGGETQYF.

This clonotype has a count of ten or more. This chain uses TRBV20-1 with TRBJ2-1, with TRBD2 matching over 13 bases. CDR3 length: 17 residues. Germline V gene data show CDR1 as DFQATT and CDR2 as SNEGSKA (reference sequence). With V trimmed by 5 bases and J by 4 bases, 11 bases remained unmatched. CDR3 bases: TGCAGTGCTGGGACTAGCGGGACTATCACCGGGTACAATGAGCAGTTCTTC. Protein product: CSAGTSGTITGYNEQFF.

This clonotype appeared many times. This rearrangement joins TRBV11-2 to TRBJ2-3; D perhaps matches TRBD2 (5 bases). Germline V gene sequence: CDR1 SGHAT, CDR2 FQNNGV. V was pared by 5 bases and J by 0 bases, with 18 bases between. The CDR3 extends over 17 amino acids. The CDR3 loop is CASSPGKGVSSTDTQYF. The CDR3 DNA reads as TGTGCCAGCAGCCCTGGAAAGGGAGTGAGTAGCACAGATACGCAGTATTTT.

This clonotype was seen at least ten times. J is TRBJ2-1 and V is TRBV6-1; no definite D call. Trimming shortened V by 6 bases and J by 6 bases, and 15 bases separated the two germline ends. Germline CDR1 reads MNHNS; CDR2 reads SASEGT. This CDR3 is built from 14 residues. The CDR3 nucleotides are TGTGCCAGCAGGCAGACAACCGCTATCAATGAGCAGTTCTTC. This codes for CASRQTTAINEQFF.

The sample holds many counts of this clonotype. The chain combines TRBV19 with TRBJ2-4; 8 nucleotides line up with TRBD1. This CDR3 is 18 amino acids long. V was clipped by 3 bases and J by 1 base; unmatched bases: 11. CDR1 is LNHDA and CDR2 is SQIVND in the germline V gene (reference sequence). The CDR3 DNA is TGTGCCAGTAGTATGTACAGGGGGAAGAGTGAGGCCAAAAACATTCAGTACTTC. Its protein product is CASSMYRGKSEAKNIQYF.

This clonotype was picked up a small number of times. V and J are TRBV7-2 and TRBJ2-1; 12 bases align to TRBD1. From germline, CDR1 is SGHTA and CDR2 FQGNSA. Trimming removed 3 bases from V and 12 bases from J; junction bases left unmatched: 9. CDR3 length: 15 amino acids. Here the CDR3 DNA reads TGTGCCAGCAGCTTCGGCGGGACAGGGGGCAAGGGGCAGTTCTTC. Translating it yields CASSFGGTGGKGQFF.

There are many counts of this clonotype. The chain couples TRBV12-3 or TRBV12-4 to TRBJ2-4; maybe TRBD2 (5 bases). V dropped 2 bases and J dropped 0 bases, with 8 bases sitting between them. The CDR3 has 15 residues. CDR3 DNA: TGTGCCAGCAGTTTATCCGGACTAGCCAAAAACATTCAGTACTTC. It yields the protein CASSLSGLAKNIQYF.

This clonotype was observed many times. V usage is TRBV11-1 and J usage is TRBJ2-2; 8 bases fit TRBD1. Trimming cost V 4 bases and J 1 base; bases outside gene matches: 2. Germline CDR1 is SGHAT and CDR2 is FQDESV (reference sequence). The CDR3 length is 15 residues. CDR3 loop: CASSSGTGNTGELFF. DNA for the CDR3: TGTGCCAGCAGCTCCGGGACAGGGAACACCGGGGAGCTGTTTTTT.

In regard to this clonotype: A read error may be the cause here, since a much bigger clone is one base away. This chain uses TRBV5-1 with TRBJ2-7, with unresolved D. Germline values: CDR1 SGHRS, CDR2 YFSETQ. The CDR3 has 14 amino acids. With 0 bases removed from V and 5 bases from J, the gap between germline ends came to 12 bases. CDR3 amino acids: CASSLGCPHDEQYF. DNA for the CDR3: TGCGCCAGCAGCTTGGGCTGCCCACACGACGAGCAGTACTTC.

The sample holds many counts of this clonotype. V is TRBV6-1 and J is TRBJ2-3, with D maybe TRBD1 (6 bases). V was shortened by 7 bases and J by 0 bases, with 14 bases between the two germline ends. CDR1 MNHNS and CDR2 SASEGT come from the germline V gene. This CDR3 contains 15 residues. As DNA, the CDR3 is TGTGCCAGCACCAAAACAGGGTTCAGCACAGATACGCAGTATTTT. Its protein is CASTKTGFSTDTQYF.

This clonotype was seen many times. Germline and junction disagree at one end, which may indicate a read error. The chain recombines TRBV29-1 with TRBJ2-1; possibly TRBD1 for D (6 bases). This CDR3 is 12 amino acids long. Germline CDR1 is SQVTM and CDR2 is ANQGSEA. The CDR3 sequence is CSVGSEGVPAIF. The DNA of the CDR3 is TGCAGCGTTGGATCCGAGGGGGTACCTGCGATCTTC.

Ten or more counts support this clonotype. The genes are TRBV7-9 and TRBJ1-5; D remains unclear. Germline V gene sequence: CDR1 SEHNR, CDR2 FQNEAQ (reference sequence). With 0 bases removed from V and 2 bases from J, the gap between germline ends came to 8 bases. This CDR3 contains 15 residues. CDR3 in amino acids: CASSLAHGGNQPQHF. Here the CDR3 DNA reads TGTGCCAGCAGCTTAGCGCACGGGGGCAATCAGCCCCAGCATTTT.

In this sample, this clonotype turned up many times. This chain joins TRBV5-1 and TRBJ1-1; D uncertain. Germline CDR1 reads SGHRS; CDR2 reads YFSETQ. There are 15 residues in the CDR3. Deletions cut 0 bases from V and 1 base from J, with 10 bases between. The CDR3 DNA is TGCGCCAGCAGCTTGGCCCGACGGACGAACACTGAAGCTTTCTTT. Amino acid sequence: CASSLARRTNTEAFF.

This clonotype was recorded at least ten times. This chain joins TRBV28 and TRBJ2-7; either TRBD1 or TRBD2 may fit D (6 bases each). The germline gives CDR1 MDHEN, CDR2 SYDVKM. Deletions cut 8 bases from V and 4 bases from J, with 18 bases between. The CDR3 is 14 residues long. CDR3 loop: CASVREGGLYEQYF. The CDR3 DNA is TGTGCCAGCGTTAGAGAAGGGGGGCTTTACGAGCAGTACTTC.

This clonotype was seen many times. The rearrangement links TRBV10-3 to TRBJ2-1; no firm D call. V was cut by 4 bases and J by 0 bases, with 13 bases left in between. The CDR3 extends over 16 amino acids. Germline V CDR1 and CDR2: ENHRY, SYGVKD. This CDR3 is CAISVERQSSYNEQFF. The CDR3 nucleotides are TGTGCCATCAGTGTTGAACGGCAGAGCTCCTACAATGAGCAGTTCTTC.

This clonotype was seen many times. CDR3 amino acids: CASSHGVSSYNEQFF. CDR3 DNA sequence: TGTGCCAGCAGCCATGGGGTCTCTTCCTACAATGAGCAGTTCTTC. J is TRBJ2-1 and V is TRBV3-1; D is unresolved. The germline V gene has CDR1 LGHDT and CDR2 YNNKEL (reference sequence). Deletions cut 3 bases from V and 1 base from J, with 10 bases between. This CDR3 region has 15 residues.

This clonotype was recorded many times. The chain carries TRBV28 and TRBJ1-6; D unclear. The V gene lost 3 bases and the J gene lost 7 bases, with 13 bases spanning the gap. Per germline, CDR1 MDHEN and CDR2 SYDVKM. The CDR3 has 15 residues. CDR3 sequence reads: CASSFPQTGNSPLHF. CDR3 coding DNA: TGTGCCAGCAGTTTTCCCCAAACCGGGAATTCACCCCTCCACTTT.

There are many counts of this clonotype. The chain uses TRBV7-2 and TRBJ2-1; D remains ambiguous. Deletions cut 5 bases from V and 6 bases from J, with 11 bases between. The CDR3 consists of 13 residues. CDR1 is SGHTA, CDR2 FQGNSA, per germline. The CDR3 reads CASSSMAGNEQFF. CDR3 sequence (DNA): TGTGCCAGCAGCAGCATGGCCGGCAATGAGCAGTTCTTC.

This clonotype has a count of ten or more. This chain links TRBV14 with TRBJ1-1; D unclear. V shed 2 bases and J shed 4 bases, with 17 bases lying between them. The CDR3 is made up of 16 amino acids. CDR1 SGHDN and CDR2 FVKESK come from the germline V gene. The CDR3 bases are TGTGCCAGCAGCCAACTGCACCTTAGGAGGCCCACTGAAGCTTTCTTT. Translating it yields CASSQLHLRRPTEAFF.

A few counts support this clonotype. The rearrangement joins TRBV18 to TRBJ2-1; D is possibly TRBD2 (5 bases). Trimming left V 3 bases short and J 5 bases short, with 8 bases between. Germline values: CDR1 KGHSH, CDR2 LQKENI. This CDR3 comprises 13 residues. The CDR3 sequence is CASSPLANNEQFF. Here the CDR3 DNA reads TGTGCCAGCTCACCTCTAGCCAACAATGAGCAGTTCTTC.

This clonotype showed up many times. The chain combines TRBV25-1 with TRBJ1-5; D uncertain. V dropped 8 bases and J dropped 4 bases, with 15 bases sitting between them. CDR3 length: 14 residues. Germline values: CDR1 MGHDK, CDR2 SYGVNS. CDR3 sequence reads: CASGLGGSNQPQHF. CDR3 nucleotide sequence: TGTGCCAGCGGTCTAGGAGGCTCTAATCAGCCCCAGCATTTT. Based on the CDR3 plus reference TRBV25-1 and TRBJ1-5, the full variable domain is EADIYQTPRYLVIGTGKKITLECSQTMGHDKMYWYQQDPGMELHLIHYSYGVNSTEKGDLSSESTVSRIRTEHFPLTLESARPSHTSQYLCASGLGGSNQPQHFGDGTRLSIL.